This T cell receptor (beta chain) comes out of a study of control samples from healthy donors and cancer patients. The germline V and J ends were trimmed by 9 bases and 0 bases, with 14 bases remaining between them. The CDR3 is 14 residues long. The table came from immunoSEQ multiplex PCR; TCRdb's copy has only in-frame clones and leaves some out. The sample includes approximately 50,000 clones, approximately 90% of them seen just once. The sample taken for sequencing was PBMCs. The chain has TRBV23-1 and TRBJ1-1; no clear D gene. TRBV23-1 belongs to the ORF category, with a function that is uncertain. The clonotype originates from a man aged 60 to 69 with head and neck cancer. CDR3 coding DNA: TGCGCCAGTCGGCATGGTCCGATGAACACTGAAGCTTTCTTT. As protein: CASRHGPMNTEAFF.